This is a list of T cell receptor beta chains from one sample in a study of CD8 T cells in Susac syndrome. TCRdb re-derived calls from the immunoSEQ multiplex PCR reads in MiXCR, one entry per CDR3 protein. The sample contains some 150,000 distinct CDR3 sequences, around 95% of which appear only once. The sequencing sample was made of CD8+ T cells from PBMCs. The receptors come from a human donor with multiple sclerosis. The CDR3 runs from the conserved cysteine through the conserved F or W. D genes are given only for firm matches.

TRBD1	TRBV5-1	TRBJ1-1	CASRSGQENTEAFF
TRBD1	TRBV4-2	TRBJ1-1	CASSQRGQVMNTEAFF
.	TRBV19	TRBJ1-1	CASSWGPGTPTEAFF
.	TRBV19	TRBJ1-1	CASSPLGTEAFF
.	TRBV30	TRBJ1-1	CAWSVDSSTEAFF
.	TRBV9	TRBJ1-6	CASSVERTDNSPLHF
.	TRBV27	TRBJ2-7	CASSLSGVYEQYF
.	TRBV9	TRBJ1-1	CASSALRDIYSTEAFF
TRBD1	TRBV14	TRBJ1-5	CASSQVTRRGGWGNQPQHF
TRBD2	TRBV29-1	TRBJ2-3	CSAWTSGGADTQYF
.	TRBV9	TRBJ2-5	CASSGQGEYQETQYF
TRBD2	TRBV27	TRBJ2-5	CASSLTGGPAETQYF
.	TRBV7-9	TRBJ2-5	CASRAADMGQETQYF
.	TRBV29-1	TRBJ2-1	CSARRDEQFF
.	TRBV21-1	TRBJ2-7	CASSNSQGGSYEQYF
TRBD2	TRBV29-1	TRBJ2-1	CSVDSGGLYNEQFF
.	TRBV7-9	TRBJ1-2	CASREQDHGYTF